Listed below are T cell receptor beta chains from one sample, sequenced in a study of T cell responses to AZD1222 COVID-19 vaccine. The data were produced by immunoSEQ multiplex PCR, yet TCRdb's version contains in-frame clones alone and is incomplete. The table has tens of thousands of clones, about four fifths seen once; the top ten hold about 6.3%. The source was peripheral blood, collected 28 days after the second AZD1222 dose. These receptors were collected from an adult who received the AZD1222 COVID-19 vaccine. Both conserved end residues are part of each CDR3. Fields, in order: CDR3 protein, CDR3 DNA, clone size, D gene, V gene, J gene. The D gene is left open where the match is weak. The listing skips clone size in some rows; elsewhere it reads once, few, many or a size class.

cdr3_aa: CASSFEGRDEKLFF
cdr3_nt: TGTGCCAGCAGCTTCGAGGGGAGGGATGAAAAACTGTTTTTT
clone_size: .
d_call: .
v_call: TRBV7-9
j_call: TRBJ1-4

cdr3_aa: CASSLWGQETQYF
cdr3_nt: TGTGCCAGCAGCTTATGGGGGCAAGAGACCCAGTACTTC
clone_size: .
d_call: .
v_call: TRBV11-3
j_call: TRBJ2-5

cdr3_aa: CASSLSGYRDEAFF
cdr3_nt: TGTGCCAGCAGTTTATCGGGGTACAGAGATGAAGCTTTCTTT
clone_size: .
d_call: .
v_call: TRBV27
j_call: TRBJ1-1

cdr3_aa: CASSSEGQSSYNSPLHF
cdr3_nt: TGTGCCAGCAGTTCCGAGGGACAGAGCTCCTATAATTCACCCCTCCACTTT
clone_size: .
d_call: TRBD1
v_call: TRBV6-2/TRBV6-3
j_call: TRBJ1-6

cdr3_aa: CASSYSAGGAEAFF
cdr3_nt: TGTGCCAGCAGTTACTCGGCGGGGGGGGCTGAAGCTTTCTTT
clone_size: .
d_call: .
v_call: TRBV6-5
j_call: TRBJ1-1

cdr3_aa: CASSGRQAVYNSPLHF
cdr3_nt: TGTGCCAGCAGCGGAAGACAGGCTGTCTATAATTCACCCCTCCACTTT
clone_size: once
d_call: .
v_call: TRBV9
j_call: TRBJ1-6

cdr3_aa: CANFPGTGRSTGELFF
cdr3_nt: TGTGCCAACTTTCCTGGGACGGGACGAAGCACCGGGGAGCTGTTTTTT
clone_size: once
d_call: .
v_call: TRBV7-9
j_call: TRBJ2-2

cdr3_aa: CASSRGAGGRNTGELFF
cdr3_nt: TGTGCCAGCAGTCGGGGAGCGGGGGGGCGCAACACCGGGGAGCTGTTTTTT
clone_size: .
d_call: TRBD2
v_call: TRBV7-6
j_call: TRBJ2-2

cdr3_aa: CASRWDSSGNTIYF
cdr3_nt: TGTGCCAGCAGATGGGATTCCTCTGGAAACACCATATATTTT
clone_size: .
d_call: .
v_call: TRBV7-9
j_call: TRBJ1-3

cdr3_aa: CASSWRDGNEKLFF
cdr3_nt: TGTGCCAGCAGTTGGAGGGACGGTAATGAAAAACTGTTTTTT
clone_size: once
d_call: .
v_call: TRBV27
j_call: TRBJ1-4

cdr3_aa: CASSQDKGQETQYF
cdr3_nt: TGCGCCAGCAGCCAAGATAAAGGGCAAGAGACCCAGTACTTC
clone_size: .
d_call: .
v_call: TRBV4-1
j_call: TRBJ2-5

cdr3_aa: CASSSGSSGANVLTF
cdr3_nt: TGTGCCAGCAGCTCGGGGAGCTCTGGGGCCAACGTCCTGACTTTC
clone_size: few
d_call: .
v_call: TRBV5-5
j_call: TRBJ2-6

cdr3_aa: CASSLSKVPGQTAEAFF
cdr3_nt: TGTGCCAGCAGTTTATCGAAAGTGCCGGGCCAGACGGCTGAAGCTTTCTTT
clone_size: .
d_call: .
v_call: TRBV27
j_call: TRBJ1-1

cdr3_aa: CASSSQVPNSPLHF
cdr3_nt: TGTGCCAGCAGCTCACAGGTCCCTAATTCACCCCTCCACTTT
clone_size: .
d_call: .
v_call: TRBV7-9
j_call: TRBJ1-6

cdr3_aa: CAISVGQENQPQHF
cdr3_nt: TGTGCCATCAGTGTGGGACAGGAGAATCAGCCCCAGCATTTT
clone_size: few
d_call: TRBD1
v_call: TRBV10-3
j_call: TRBJ1-5

cdr3_aa: CASSVEPGLAGYEQFF
cdr3_nt: TGTGCCAGCAGCGTCGAACCGGGACTAGCGGGGTACGAGCAGTTCTTC
clone_size: .
d_call: TRBD2
v_call: TRBV9
j_call: TRBJ2-1

cdr3_aa: CASSFVDKEVYYGYTF
cdr3_nt: TGTGCCAGCAGCTTCGTGGACAAGGAAGTTTACTATGGCTACACCTTC
clone_size: .
d_call: .
v_call: TRBV5-6
j_call: TRBJ1-2

cdr3_aa: CASSLAGNGETQYF
cdr3_nt: TGTGCCAGCAGCTTAGCAGGCAATGGGGAGACCCAGTACTTC
clone_size: .
d_call: .
v_call: TRBV7-2
j_call: TRBJ2-5

cdr3_aa: CASSQGLNYGYTF
cdr3_nt: TGTGCCAGCAGTCAGGGACTCAACTATGGCTACACCTTC
clone_size: .
d_call: .
v_call: TRBV6-2/TRBV6-3
j_call: TRBJ1-2

cdr3_aa: CASSSRLARETDTQYF
cdr3_nt: TGTGCCAGCAGCTCCAGACTAGCGCGTGAGACAGATACGCAGTATTTT
clone_size: .
d_call: TRBD2
v_call: TRBV5-4
j_call: TRBJ2-3

cdr3_aa: CATSSHPGGNTEAFF
cdr3_nt: TGTGCCACCTCGAGCCACCCGGGAGGGAACACTGAAGCTTTCTTT
clone_size: .
d_call: .
v_call: TRBV6-5
j_call: TRBJ1-1

cdr3_aa: CASSLVGQRSYNEQFF
cdr3_nt: TGTGCCAGCAGCTTGGTAGGCCAAAGGTCCTACAATGAGCAGTTCTTC
clone_size: few
d_call: .
v_call: TRBV5-6
j_call: TRBJ2-1

cdr3_aa: CASSWQGNTGELFF
cdr3_nt: TGCGCCAGCAGCTGGCAGGGAAACACCGGGGAGCTGTTTTTT
clone_size: .
d_call: .
v_call: TRBV5-1
j_call: TRBJ2-2

cdr3_aa: CASSGGTGVGEKLFF
cdr3_nt: TGTGCCAGCAGCGGCGGGACAGGGGTGGGTGAAAAACTGTTTTTT
clone_size: .
d_call: TRBD1
v_call: TRBV9
j_call: TRBJ1-4

cdr3_aa: CASSPGQFVSYEQYF
cdr3_nt: TGTGCCAGCAGCCCGGGACAATTCGTCTCCTACGAGCAGTACTTC
clone_size: .
d_call: .
v_call: TRBV7-9
j_call: TRBJ2-7

cdr3_aa: CASSLLVGEQYF
cdr3_nt: TGCGCCAGCAGCTTGTTGGTTGGCGAGCAGTACTTC
clone_size: few
d_call: .
v_call: TRBV5-1
j_call: TRBJ2-7

cdr3_aa: CASSLGRGGTEAFF
cdr3_nt: TGTGCCAGCAGCTTGGGACGGGGAGGAACTGAAGCTTTCTTT
clone_size: .
d_call: .
v_call: TRBV5-5
j_call: TRBJ1-1

cdr3_aa: CASSPQGQGDNSPLHF
cdr3_nt: TGCGCCAGCAGCCCCCAGGGACAGGGTGATAATTCACCCCTCCACTTT
clone_size: once
d_call: TRBD1
v_call: TRBV5-1
j_call: TRBJ1-6

cdr3_aa: CASGTEPPAGEQYF
cdr3_nt: TGTGCCAGTGGTACCGAACCTCCGGCGGGGGAGCAGTACTTC
clone_size: .
d_call: .
v_call: TRBV6-5
j_call: TRBJ2-7

cdr3_aa: CASSIDVGRPYEQYF
cdr3_nt: TGTGCCAGTAGTATAGATGTGGGACGGCCCTACGAGCAGTACTTC
clone_size: .
d_call: .
v_call: TRBV19
j_call: TRBJ2-7

cdr3_aa: CASSQDRAETQYF
cdr3_nt: TGTGCCAGCAGTCAGGACAGGGCTGAGACCCAGTACTTC
clone_size: .
d_call: TRBD1
v_call: TRBV27
j_call: TRBJ2-5

cdr3_aa: CSASSPGQGLTDTQYF
cdr3_nt: TGCAGTGCTAGTTCACCGGGACAGGGACTCACAGATACGCAGTATTTT
clone_size: .
d_call: TRBD1
v_call: TRBV20-1
j_call: TRBJ2-3

cdr3_aa: CASTLTGQMTQPQHF
cdr3_nt: TGTGCCAGCACCCTGACAGGGCAGATGACGCAGCCCCAGCATTTT
clone_size: .
d_call: TRBD1
v_call: TRBV6-5
j_call: TRBJ1-5

cdr3_aa: CASSLGPGAIGELFF
cdr3_nt: TGTGCCAGCAGCTTGGGACCGGGGGCCATCGGGGAGCTGTTTTTT
clone_size: .
d_call: .
v_call: TRBV5-4
j_call: TRBJ2-2

cdr3_aa: CASSPIPGDNSPLHF
cdr3_nt: TGTGCCAGCTCCCCAATCCCGGGGGATAATTCACCCCTCCACTTT
clone_size: .
d_call: .
v_call: TRBV18
j_call: TRBJ1-6

cdr3_aa: CASRTGQGSSYEQYF
cdr3_nt: TGTGCCAGCAGAACTGGACAGGGGAGCTCCTACGAGCAGTACTTC
clone_size: .
d_call: TRBD1
v_call: TRBV28
j_call: TRBJ2-7

cdr3_aa: CAWTGNSNQPQHF
cdr3_nt: TGTGCCTGGACAGGGAATAGCAATCAGCCCCAGCATTTT
clone_size: .
d_call: .
v_call: TRBV30
j_call: TRBJ1-5

cdr3_aa: CASSSGAGNTEAFF
cdr3_nt: TGTGCCAGTAGTTCAGGGGCAGGGAACACTGAAGCTTTCTTT
clone_size: .
d_call: .
v_call: TRBV19
j_call: TRBJ1-1

cdr3_aa: CASNRDTQETQYF
cdr3_nt: TGTGCCAGCAACCGGGACACCCAAGAGACCCAGTACTTC
clone_size: .
d_call: .
v_call: TRBV7-9
j_call: TRBJ2-5

cdr3_aa: CASSYSRMYEQYF
cdr3_nt: TGTGCCAGCAGTTACTCCCGGATGTACGAGCAGTACTTC
clone_size: .
d_call: .
v_call: TRBV6-5
j_call: TRBJ2-7

cdr3_aa: CASSLEGRQETQYF
cdr3_nt: TGCGCCAGCAGCTTGGAAGGCAGACAAGAGACCCAGTACTTC
clone_size: .
d_call: .
v_call: TRBV5-1
j_call: TRBJ2-5

cdr3_aa: CASSQGQGVSYEQYF
cdr3_nt: TGTGCCAGCAGCCAGGGACAGGGCGTCTCCTACGAGCAGTACTTC
clone_size: .
d_call: TRBD1
v_call: TRBV13
j_call: TRBJ2-7

cdr3_aa: CASSFPPGGAAGETQYF
cdr3_nt: TGTGCCAGCAGCTTCCCCCCCGGGGGGGCCGCCGGAGAGACCCAGTACTTC
clone_size: .
d_call: TRBD2
v_call: TRBV5-5
j_call: TRBJ2-5

cdr3_aa: CASSRSGEYGYTF
cdr3_nt: TGTGCCAGCAGCCGCTCCGGGGAATATGGCTACACCTTC
clone_size: .
d_call: .
v_call: TRBV12-3/TRBV12-4
j_call: TRBJ1-2

cdr3_aa: CASSLGFNTEAFF
cdr3_nt: TGTGCCAGCAGCTTAGGGTTTAACACTGAAGCTTTCTTT
clone_size: .
d_call: .
v_call: TRBV11-1
j_call: TRBJ1-1

cdr3_aa: CASSVERTSPLHF
cdr3_nt: TGTGCCAGCAGTGTTGAAAGAACCTCACCCCTCCACTTT
clone_size: .
d_call: .
v_call: TRBV2
j_call: TRBJ1-6

cdr3_aa: CASSGITGDTQYF
cdr3_nt: TGTGCCAGCAGCGGGATTACCGGTGATACGCAGTATTTT
clone_size: few
d_call: .
v_call: TRBV9
j_call: TRBJ2-3

cdr3_aa: CASSLGFSTYNEQFF
cdr3_nt: TGTGCCAGCAGCTTAGGGTTCAGTACCTACAATGAGCAGTTCTTC
clone_size: .
d_call: .
v_call: TRBV7-6
j_call: TRBJ2-1

cdr3_aa: CASSPIHSSGGEQFF
cdr3_nt: TGTGCCAGCAGCCCTATACACAGTTCGGGGGGTGAGCAGTTCTTC
clone_size: .
d_call: TRBD2
v_call: TRBV11-2
j_call: TRBJ2-1

cdr3_aa: CASSLQGTQETQYF
cdr3_nt: TGTGCCAGCAGTCTCCAGGGGACCCAAGAGACCCAGTACTTC
clone_size: few
d_call: .
v_call: TRBV21-1
j_call: TRBJ2-5

cdr3_aa: CASDKQPGATNEKLFF
cdr3_nt: TGTGCCAGCGACAAACAGCCGGGCGCAACTAATGAAAAACTGTTTTTT
clone_size: .
d_call: .
v_call: TRBV2
j_call: TRBJ1-4

cdr3_aa: CASSRDTTEAFF
cdr3_nt: TGTGCCAGCAGCCGTGACACCACTGAAGCTTTCTTT
clone_size: .
d_call: .
v_call: TRBV6-5
j_call: TRBJ1-1

cdr3_aa: CASGLVHRDRPFFLYGYTF
cdr3_nt: TGTGCTAGTGGTTTGGTACACCGGGACAGACCCTTTTTTCTCTATGGCTACACCTTC
clone_size: .
d_call: TRBD1
v_call: TRBV12-5
j_call: TRBJ1-2

cdr3_aa: CASSPSAANTEAFF
cdr3_nt: TGTGCCAGCAGCCCCTCTGCCGCGAACACTGAAGCTTTCTTT
clone_size: .
d_call: .
v_call: TRBV7-2
j_call: TRBJ1-1

cdr3_aa: CASSLAITEAFF
cdr3_nt: TGTGCCAGCAGCCTGGCTATTACTGAAGCTTTCTTT
clone_size: .
d_call: .
v_call: TRBV28
j_call: TRBJ1-1